This T cell receptor beta chain comes out of a study of T-cell reconstitution after alpha-beta-depleted transplantation in children. Findings of the study overall: After one year, T-cell counts and TCRbeta diversity mostly came from new T cells. Several hundred expanded graft clones reportedly were the source of alpha-beta T cells about two months after transplant.

As it was prepared, the TCRbeta library received unique molecular identifiers. TCRdb passed the PCR reads through MiXCR, listing each CDR3 protein once. The sample consists of 700,000 to 850,000 distinct CDR3 sequences, 15% to 20% of them appearing once. Concerning this clonotype: Its antigen remains unknown.

CDR3 length equals 16 residues. Germline CDR1 reads KGHSH; CDR2 reads LQKENI. Trimming took off 6 bases at V and 3 bases at J, with 21 bases between the two ends. The sequence came from a male patient between 10 and 17 years old who had a stem cell transplant for acute lymphoblastic leukemia, so the T cells may come from the graft donor. This specimen consisted of PBMCs, mostly from graft donor cells, obtained 360 days after TCRalphabeta/CD19-depleted stem cell transplant. The J gene is TRBJ2-7, the V gene TRBV18, with a possible D match to TRBD2 (6 bases). For the CDR3, the DNA is TGTGCCAGCTCCTTTTCCCTAACGGGAGAGGTCTACGAGCAGTACTTC. Its protein is CASSFSLTGEVYEQYF.